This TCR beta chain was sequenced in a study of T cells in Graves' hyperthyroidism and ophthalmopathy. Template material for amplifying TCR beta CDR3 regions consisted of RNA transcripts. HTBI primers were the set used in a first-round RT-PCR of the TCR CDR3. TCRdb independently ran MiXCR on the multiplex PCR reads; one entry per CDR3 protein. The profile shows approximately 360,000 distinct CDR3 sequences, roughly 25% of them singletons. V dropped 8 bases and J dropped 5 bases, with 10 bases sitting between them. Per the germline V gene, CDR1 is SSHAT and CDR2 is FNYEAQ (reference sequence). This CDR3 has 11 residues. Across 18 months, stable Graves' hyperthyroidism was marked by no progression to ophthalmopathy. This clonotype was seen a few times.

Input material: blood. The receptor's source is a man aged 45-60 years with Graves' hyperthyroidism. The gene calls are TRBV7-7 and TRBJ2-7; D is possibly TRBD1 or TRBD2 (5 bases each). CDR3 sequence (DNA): TGTGCCAGCCTGAGGGGCGACGAGCAGTACTTC. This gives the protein CASLRGDEQYF.